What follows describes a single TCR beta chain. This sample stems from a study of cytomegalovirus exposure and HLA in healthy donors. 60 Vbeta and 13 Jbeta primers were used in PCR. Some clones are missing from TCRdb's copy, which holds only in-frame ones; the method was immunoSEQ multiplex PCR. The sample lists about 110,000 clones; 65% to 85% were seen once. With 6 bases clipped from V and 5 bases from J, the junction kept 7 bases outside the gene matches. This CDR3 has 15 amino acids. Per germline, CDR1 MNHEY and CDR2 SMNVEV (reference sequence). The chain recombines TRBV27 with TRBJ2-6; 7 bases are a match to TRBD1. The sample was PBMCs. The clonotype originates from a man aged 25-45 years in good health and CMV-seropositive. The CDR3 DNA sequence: TGTGCCAGCAGCCCCGGGGACAGTAGGGCCAACGTCCTGACTTTC. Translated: CASSPGDSRANVLTF. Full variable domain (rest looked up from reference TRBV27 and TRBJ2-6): EAQVTQNPRYLITVTGKKLTVTCSQNMNHEYMSWYRQDPGLGLRQIYYSMNVEVTDKGDVPEGYKVSRKEKRNFPLILESPSPNQTSLYFCASSPGDSRANVLTFGAGSRLTVL.